Listed below are T cell receptor beta chains from one sample, sequenced in a study of T cells expressing NK-cell markers. From the 5' RACE reads, TCRdb lists one entry per CDR3 protein and no DNA. The sample is made up of approximately 550,000 distinct CDR3 sequences, and the top ten hold around 4% of it. The sample comprised blood T cells: a sorted CD56 or NKG2C T cell subset, CD4+ or CD8+ T cells, or bulk PBMC T cells (not recorded which). All receptors come from a young man in good health. CDR3s include the opening cysteine and the closing phenylalanine or tryptophan.

TRBJ2-2	TRBV28	CASRQRSNTGELFF
TRBJ2-3	TRBV7-9	CASSSRRGYTDTQYF
TRBJ1-4	TRBV5-4	CASSLELGEKLFF
TRBJ1-5	TRBV12-3/TRBV12-4	CASSSIRVHGQPQHF
TRBJ2-2	TRBV4-1	CASRGTNTGELFF
TRBJ2-1	TRBV12-3/TRBV12-4	CASSKPGLAGVHEQFF
TRBJ1-2	TRBV24-1	CATSDRTVSGYTF
TRBJ2-1	TRBV5-5	CASRATGLDVNEQFF
TRBJ2-5	TRBV9	CASSVVGTSGETQYF
TRBJ1-1	TRBV4-2	CASSQTPTMGSPLNTEAFF
TRBJ2-1	TRBV5-1	CASSLQGQAESSYNEQFF
TRBJ1-2	TRBV27	CASSSQMSPGGGYTF
TRBJ1-6	TRBV27	CASRDYNSPLHF
TRBJ2-5	TRBV4-1	CASSQGLAGAETQYF
TRBJ1-1	TRBV29-1	CSVSSREGAFF
TRBJ2-3	TRBV6-2/TRBV6-3	CASTRGGSAADTQYF
TRBJ2-7	TRBV27	CASSLYRGGGDEQYF
TRBJ2-1	TRBV20-1	CSARDSSGLSNEQFF
TRBJ1-3	TRBV29-1	CSVDQTGGGNTIYF
TRBJ2-1	TRBV27	CASSLTSGSGEQFF
TRBJ2-5	TRBV4-1	CASSQEGSGAGTQYF
TRBJ1-5	TRBV4-2	CASRLTGVGQPQHF
TRBJ2-5	TRBV5-5	CASSSGLAGFVETQYF
TRBJ2-3	TRBV6-5	CASSYTSPGTGGTDTQYF
TRBJ2-5	TRBV9	CASSTRDRGGRETQYF
TRBJ1-1	TRBV11-1	CASSLVGQAYPAFF
TRBJ2-1	TRBV20-1	CSARGVGTSWSSYNEQFF
TRBJ1-1	TRBV6-5	CASSYTTGVMNTEAFF
TRBJ2-3	TRBV12-3/TRBV12-4	CASYRTADTQYF
TRBJ1-1	TRBV11-2	CASSDRAGTVNTEAFF
TRBJ2-5	TRBV30	CAWSGRRRETQYF
TRBJ2-7	TRBV12-2	CASRLAVRGPLTSGKTYEQYF
TRBJ1-6	TRBV28	CASSLLTDAYNSPLHF
TRBJ1-2	TRBV6-5	CASSYDQGLYGYTF
TRBJ1-5	TRBV6-5	CASSLAAAYNQPQHF
TRBJ2-4	TRBV5-5	CASSLEVTGGYIIQYF
TRBJ2-1	TRBV10-1	CASSDGGIGYNEQFF
TRBJ1-5	TRBV12-3/TRBV12-4	CASSLRGRDNQPQHF
TRBJ2-1	TRBV5-1	CASSLAPGLHEQFF
TRBJ1-4	TRBV6-2/TRBV6-3	CASSGGWGPTNEKLFF
TRBJ2-1	TRBV5-1	CASSLSSPGINEQFF
TRBJ2-4	TRBV27	CASSSLGVLAKNIQYF
TRBJ2-3	TRBV7-9	CASSRERLDTQYF
TRBJ2-4	TRBV20-1	CSAYGLDSLDIQYF
TRBJ2-7	TRBV9	CASSAHGGGRYEQYF
TRBJ2-3	TRBV7-2	CASSPGIMQYF
TRBJ2-2	TRBV5-1	CASSVRDRGTSTGELFF
TRBJ2-1	TRBV2	CASHGGDGPWGNEQFF
TRBJ2-2	TRBV12-3/TRBV12-4	CASSLTRNTGELFF
TRBJ2-5	TRBV30	CAWGWGRGETQYF
TRBJ2-1	TRBV5-5	CASSRVGTEQFF
TRBJ2-6	TRBV30	CAWVDRAGANVLTF
TRBJ2-5	TRBV20-1	CSAEQGREETQYF
TRBJ1-5	TRBV12-3/TRBV12-4	CATTGDNQPQHF
TRBJ2-3	TRBV5-1	CASSWASGREGGGTDTQYF
TRBJ1-1	TRBV12-3/TRBV12-4	CASSHGDTPSTEAFF
TRBJ2-5	TRBV20-1	CSASHPSPPQYF